This T cell receptor beta chain was sequenced during a study of human T cells and chemical hapten exposure. TCRdb called the RACE reads again in MiXCR, with one record for every CDR3 protein. The sample includes tens of thousands of distinct CDR3 sequences, around 15% of them seen just once. Germline CDR1 is SGHRS and CDR2 is YFSETQ. The CDR3 covers 15 residues. The ends lost 0 bases at V and 0 bases at J; junction bases unmatched: 1. The sample holds a few counts of this clonotype. Sample time point: pre-sensitization, week 0. Treatment in this sample: therapeutic diphenylcyclopropenone sensitization with weekly scalp DPC.

The sample in question was whole blood, obtained in connection with sensitization to the hapten diphenylcyclopropenone (DPC). The receptor's source is a woman aged 50 to 60 with alopecia areata. Some clones in this sample may be carry-over from other donors' samples. The rearrangement uses TRBV5-1 and TRBJ2-5, with 8 bases identical to TRBD1. In DNA form, the CDR3 reads TGCGCCAGCAGCTTGGCGGACAGGGACCAAGAGACCCAGTACTTC. Its protein is CASSLADRDQETQYF.